Listed below are T cell receptor beta chains from one sample, sequenced in a study of OX40 agonist ivuxolimab in advanced cancers. TCRdb's copy holds only in-frame clones and misses some; the assay was immunoSEQ multiplex PCR. In the table there are 36,000 or so clones, about nine tenths of which are singletons. This material consisted of CD4+ or CD8+ T cells sorted from blood, taken in a trial of the OX40 agonist ivuxolimab. These receptors were collected from an adult with an advanced solid tumor such as melanoma, head and neck, liver or kidney cancer. Each CDR3 is given with its conserved first and last residue. D genes are given only for firm matches. Expanded clones are given a class, and other clones once, few, many or no size at all.

v_gene: TRBV7-2
d_gene: TRBD2
abundance: few
j_gene: TRBJ2-7
CDR3nt: TGTGCCAGCAGCCTTAGGACTAGCGGGGGCATCTACTCCTACGAGCAGTACTTC
CDR3aa: CASSLRTSGGIYSYEQYF

v_gene: TRBV6-6
d_gene: -
abundance: -
j_gene: TRBJ1-4
CDR3nt: TGTGTCAGCAGTTACTATAGGAGTGGGGAGGAAAAACTGTTTTTT
CDR3aa: CVSSYYRSGEEKLFF

v_gene: TRBV5-3
d_gene: TRBD1
abundance: -
j_gene: TRBJ1-5
CDR3nt: TGTGCCAGAAGCCGCGGACAGGGGGGATTTCAGCCCCAGCATTTT
CDR3aa: CARSRGQGGFQPQHF

v_gene: TRBV6-1
d_gene: -
abundance: -
j_gene: TRBJ1-2
CDR3nt: TGTGCCAGCAGTGAAGCGCGCGGACCCTATGGCTACACCTTC
CDR3aa: CASSEARGPYGYTF

v_gene: TRBV7-3
d_gene: TRBD2
abundance: -
j_gene: TRBJ2-7
CDR3nt: TGTGCCAGCAGCTCTAGCGGGAGTCGTGAGCAGTACTTC
CDR3aa: CASSSSGSREQYF

v_gene: TRBV19
d_gene: TRBD1
abundance: -
j_gene: TRBJ1-1
CDR3nt: TGTGCCACCAAACGCCGGGACAGGGCGAACACTGAAGCTTTCTTT
CDR3aa: CATKRRDRANTEAFF

v_gene: TRBV15
d_gene: -
abundance: -
j_gene: TRBJ2-7
CDR3nt: TGTGCCACCAGCAGAGATCCCTTAATCCCCGGCGCAAACTACGAGCAGTACTTC
CDR3aa: CATSRDPLIPGANYEQYF

v_gene: TRBV5-1
d_gene: TRBD2
abundance: -
j_gene: TRBJ2-5
CDR3nt: TGCGCCAGCAGCTTGGGAGGAACTAGCGGAGCCCAAGAGACCCAGTACTTC
CDR3aa: CASSLGGTSGAQETQYF

v_gene: TRBV20-1
d_gene: -
abundance: -
j_gene: TRBJ2-6
CDR3nt: TGCAGTGCCAATAAGGCCAACGTCCTGACTTTC
CDR3aa: CSANKANVLTF

v_gene: TRBV2
d_gene: -
abundance: -
j_gene: TRBJ2-1
CDR3nt: TGTGCCAGCAGTGAGACGCTAGTAACAACGGGTTGGTTCTTC
CDR3aa: CASSETLVTTGWFF

v_gene: TRBV19
d_gene: -
abundance: -
j_gene: TRBJ1-5
CDR3nt: TGTGCCAGTACACAGGGATATAGCAATCAGCCCCAGCATTTT
CDR3aa: CASTQGYSNQPQHF

v_gene: TRBV28
d_gene: -
abundance: -
j_gene: TRBJ2-7
CDR3nt: TGTGCCAGCAGCCAGGCGACAGGCGGCGAGCAGTACTTC
CDR3aa: CASSQATGGEQYF

v_gene: TRBV10-2
d_gene: -
abundance: few
j_gene: TRBJ2-2
CDR3nt: TGCGCCAGCAGACTGACGGCCTTGAACACCGGGGAGCTGTTTTTT
CDR3aa: CASRLTALNTGELFF

v_gene: TRBV21-1
d_gene: -
abundance: -
j_gene: TRBJ2-1
CDR3nt: TGTGCCAGCAGCAAAGTGTCAGGGACTAGCGGAGCTGACTTCTACAATGAGCAGTTCTTC
CDR3aa: CASSKVSGTSGADFYNEQFF

v_gene: TRBV5-4
d_gene: -
abundance: -
j_gene: TRBJ1-1
CDR3nt: TGTGCCAGCAGTAAGGACATATACACTGAAGCTTTCTTT
CDR3aa: CASSKDIYTEAFF

v_gene: TRBV6-5
d_gene: -
abundance: -
j_gene: TRBJ1-2
CDR3nt: TGTGCCAGCAGCCACAGGGCGGAAGACTATGGCTACACCTTC
CDR3aa: CASSHRAEDYGYTF

v_gene: TRBV4-1
d_gene: -
abundance: -
j_gene: TRBJ2-4
CDR3nt: TGCGCCAGCAGCCAAGTTGGAGGGGGGTCCAAAAACATTCAGTACTTC
CDR3aa: CASSQVGGGSKNIQYF

v_gene: TRBV27
d_gene: TRBD2
abundance: -
j_gene: TRBJ2-3
CDR3nt: TGTGCCAGCAGTCTAGCGGGGGGCCTTGGTCTGTATTTT
CDR3aa: CASSLAGGLGLYF

v_gene: TRBV5-4
d_gene: -
abundance: -
j_gene: TRBJ2-2
CDR3nt: TGTGCCAGCAGCTCAGGAGCCGGGGAGCTGTTTTTT
CDR3aa: CASSSGAGELFF

v_gene: TRBV2
d_gene: -
abundance: -
j_gene: TRBJ2-2
CDR3nt: TGTGCCAGCACGAAAGGACGGGGGAACACCGGGGAGCTGTTTTTT
CDR3aa: CASTKGRGNTGELFF

v_gene: TRBV23-1
d_gene: -
abundance: few
j_gene: TRBJ2-3
CDR3nt: TGCGCCAGCACCATCCCGAGCGAAGCAGAGAGGAACACAGATACGCAGTATTTT
CDR3aa: CASTIPSEAERNTDTQYF

v_gene: TRBV6-6
d_gene: -
abundance: -
j_gene: TRBJ2-3
CDR3nt: TGTGCCAGCACCTACACTGGGAATACGCAGTATTTT
CDR3aa: CASTYTGNTQYF

v_gene: TRBV7-9
d_gene: -
abundance: -
j_gene: TRBJ1-3
CDR3nt: TGTGCCAGCAGCGTAAGGGTCTCTGGAAACACCATATATTTT
CDR3aa: CASSVRVSGNTIYF

v_gene: TRBV5-6
d_gene: TRBD2
abundance: once
j_gene: TRBJ2-3
CDR3nt: TGTGCCAGCAGCTTTCGAGCGAGCGGGAGGGTAGATACGCAGTATTTT
CDR3aa: CASSFRASGRVDTQYF

v_gene: TRBV4-2
d_gene: -
abundance: -
j_gene: TRBJ1-1
CDR3nt: TGTGCCAGCAGCCAAGACGCGGGGGCGGTCACTGAAGCTTTCTTT
CDR3aa: CASSQDAGAVTEAFF

v_gene: TRBV6-6
d_gene: -
abundance: -
j_gene: TRBJ1-2
CDR3nt: TGTGCCAGCTCTAGGTCCTCTTCGCTAAATGAAACCTTC
CDR3aa: CASSRSSSLNETF

v_gene: TRBV27
d_gene: -
abundance: -
j_gene: TRBJ2-3
CDR3nt: TGTGCCAGCAGCCCTCGCCGCCGCACAGATACGCAGTATTTT
CDR3aa: CASSPRRRTDTQYF

v_gene: TRBV4-2
d_gene: TRBD1
abundance: medium-sized
j_gene: TRBJ1-2
CDR3nt: TGTGCCAGCAGCCAGACGACCGGGACAGGGAGGTTAGGCTATGGCTACACCTTC
CDR3aa: CASSQTTGTGRLGYGYTF